Listed below are T cell receptor beta chains from one sample, sequenced in a study of beta chain features in type 1 diabetes. The method was immunoSEQ multiplex PCR; TCRdb's version includes in-frame clones alone and lacks a portion of them. The top ten clones hold around 0.08% of a sample with about 160,000 clones, almost 65% of them seen once. The specimen was naive CD4+ T cells from blood. Source of these receptors: a man aged 25 to 40 with type 1 diabetes. The CDR3 runs from the conserved cysteine through the conserved F or W. The D gene is left open where the match is weak. Not every row has a clone size; where given, it reads once, few, many or a size class.

clone_size	v_call	j_call	d_call	cdr3_nt	cdr3_aa
NA	TRBV20-1	TRBJ1-6	NA	TGCAGTGCGGCCTCGCCCCTCCACTTT	CSAASPLHF
NA	TRBV7-2	TRBJ1-4	NA	TGTGCCAGCAGCTTAGGACAGGTCTATAATGAAAAACTGTTTTTT	CASSLGQVYNEKLFF
NA	TRBV19	TRBJ2-7	NA	TGTGCCAGTAGTACAGGGGTTTACGGTTACGAGCAGTACTTC	CASSTGVYGYEQYF
NA	TRBV15	TRBJ2-7	NA	TGTGCCACCAGCAGAGATATGGGGTTCTCCTACGAGCAGTACTTC	CATSRDMGFSYEQYF
NA	TRBV18	TRBJ2-3	NA	TGTGCCAGCTCATCTCAGCCGGATACGCAGTATTTT	CASSSQPDTQYF
NA	TRBV5-4	TRBJ2-3	NA	TGTGCCAGCAGCTTGTCCCGAAGCACAGATACGCAGTATTTT	CASSLSRSTDTQYF
NA	TRBV30	TRBJ2-1	TRBD1	TGTGCCTGGAGTGTATTCTCGGACAGGGTCCATGAGCAGTTCTTC	CAWSVFSDRVHEQFF
NA	TRBV7-2	TRBJ2-7	NA	TGTGCCAGCAGCTCCGGGACAACGGCCTACGAGCAGTACTTC	CASSSGTTAYEQYF
NA	TRBV29-1	TRBJ2-3	NA	TGCAGCGTTGGGGCTACACCAGGTTCTAGCACAGATACGCAGTATTTT	CSVGATPGSSTDTQYF
few	TRBV10-3	TRBJ2-5	TRBD1	TGTGCCATCAGTGAGTCGGGACAGGGGTACCAAGAGACCCAGTACTTC	CAISESGQGYQETQYF
once	TRBV29-1	TRBJ1-3	NA	TGCAGCGTTGAAGATCGGAGGGGGAGCTCTGGAAACACCATATATTTT	CSVEDRRGSSGNTIYF
few	TRBV6-6	TRBJ2-7	NA	TGTGCCAGCACAAGGGACATAACATCCTACGAGCAGTACTTC	CASTRDITSYEQYF
NA	TRBV9	TRBJ2-5	NA	TGTGCCAGCAGCGTCCGGGACACCCAAGAGACCCAGTACTTC	CASSVRDTQETQYF
NA	TRBV15	TRBJ2-7	TRBD1	TGTGCCACCAGCAGAGGTCCGGGACAGGGGGTCTCCTACGAGCAGTACTTC	CATSRGPGQGVSYEQYF
NA	TRBV28	TRBJ2-7	TRBD1	TGTGCCAGCTCCAGGGGGCAGAATTTAGAGGAGTACTTC	CASSRGQNLEEYF
NA	TRBV2	TRBJ2-7	NA	TGTGCCAGCAGGTCGGATCGCTCCTACGAGCAGTACTTC	CASRSDRSYEQYF
NA	TRBV30	TRBJ2-5	NA	TGTGCCTGGACTATCATGGAGACCCAGTACTTC	CAWTIMETQYF
NA	TRBV4-2	TRBJ1-1	NA	TGTGCCAGCAGCCAAGAAGACGGAGTTGAAGCTTTCTTT	CASSQEDGVEAFF
NA	TRBV4-3	TRBJ2-2	NA	TGCGCCAGCAGCCTGGTCGGGACTAACACCGGGGAGCTGTTTTTT	CASSLVGTNTGELFF
NA	TRBV6-5	TRBJ1-2	NA	TGTGCCAGCAGTTACTCGATTGTCGCGAACTATGGCTACACCTTC	CASSYSIVANYGYTF
NA	TRBV7-2	TRBJ2-7	NA	TGTGCCAGCAGCTTAGCGCCTAGCGACTACTACGAGCAGTACTTC	CASSLAPSDYYEQYF
NA	TRBV30	TRBJ2-5	NA	TGTGCCTGGAGTGGGGTAGGGCCGGCAGAGACCCAGTACTTC	CAWSGVGPAETQYF
NA	TRBV5-4	TRBJ1-2	NA	TGTGCCAGCAGCCCTGACACCTATGGCTACACCTTC	CASSPDTYGYTF
NA	TRBV5-6	TRBJ2-1	NA	TGTGCCAGCAGCGCCCGAAGAGGGTACAGCTCCTACAATGAGCAGTTCTTC	CASSARRGYSSYNEQFF
NA	TRBV5-1	TRBJ2-5	TRBD1	TGCGCCAGCAGCTCAACAGGGGAAGAGACCCAGTACTTC	CASSSTGEETQYF
once	TRBV7-2	TRBJ2-5	NA	TGTGCCAGCAGCCCCCCAGGGGCAGGGCAAGAGACCCAGTACTTC	CASSPPGAGQETQYF
NA	TRBV6-6	TRBJ1-4	NA	TGTGCCAGCATCTTTAATGAAAAACTGTTTTTT	CASIFNEKLFF
NA	TRBV9	TRBJ2-7	NA	TGTGCCAGCAGCGTAGGAGGTGGCACCAGATACGAGCAGTACTTC	CASSVGGGTRYEQYF
few	TRBV12-5	TRBJ1-2	NA	TGTGCTAGTGGTTTGGTACCAGGTCCCTATGGCTACACCTTC	CASGLVPGPYGYTF
few	TRBV10-3	TRBJ2-3	NA	TGTGCCATCAGTGAGGCCCAGGGATATAGCACAGATACGCAGTATTTT	CAISEAQGYSTDTQYF
NA	TRBV30	TRBJ1-6	NA	TGTGCCTGGAGTGCCGTCGGGGATTCACCCCTCCACTTT	CAWSAVGDSPLHF
few	TRBV27	TRBJ2-7	NA	TGTGCCAGCAGTTTAGGACAAGAATACGAGCAGTACTTC	CASSLGQEYEQYF
few	TRBV4-3	TRBJ2-5	TRBD1	TGCGCCAGCAGCCAAGATCTTCTTTGGACAGGGAGTCAAGAGACCCAGTACTTC	CASSQDLLWTGSQETQYF
NA	TRBV7-9	TRBJ2-7	NA	TGTGCCAGCAGCTTAGCACAGACGCTCTCCTACGAGCAGTACTTC	CASSLAQTLSYEQYF
NA	TRBV29-1	TRBJ1-4	TRBD1	TGCAGCGCCAAGGGACAGGGGGCAGGTGAAAAACTGTTTTTT	CSAKGQGAGEKLFF
few	TRBV6-5	TRBJ2-5	NA	TGTGCCAGCAGTCAGCGGACGGGGGCTGGGGAGACCCAGTACTTC	CASSQRTGAGETQYF
few	TRBV30	TRBJ1-2	NA	TGTGCCTGCCACGCAGGGGATAGGGGCTACACCTTC	CACHAGDRGYTF
few	TRBV30	TRBJ2-7	TRBD1	TGTGCCTGGAGTGTGGTCATTCAGGGGGCGAAGCAGTACTTC	CAWSVVIQGAKQYF
few	TRBV30	TRBJ2-3	TRBD2	TGTGCCTGGGTCCCGGGGGGGCAAGATACGCAGTATTTT	CAWVPGGQDTQYF
few	TRBV30	TRBJ2-3	NA	TGTGCCTGGAGTGCAGGGAGCACAGATACGCAGTATTTT	CAWSAGSTDTQYF
NA	TRBV30	TRBJ1-6	NA	TGTGCCTGGAGTGGACAGCCCCTAGGTTATTCACCCCTCCACTTT	CAWSGQPLGYSPLHF
NA	TRBV13	TRBJ1-1	NA	TGTGCCAGCAGCTTTCGTCCGAACACTGAAGCTTTCTTT	CASSFRPNTEAFF
NA	TRBV7-2	TRBJ1-4	TRBD1	TGTGCCAGCAGCTTAACAGGGGTGGCAAAACTGTTTTTT	CASSLTGVAKLFF
NA	TRBV29-1	TRBJ2-7	TRBD1	TGCAGCGTGTCCCTAGGACAGGGTCCATACGAGCAGTACTTC	CSVSLGQGPYEQYF
NA	TRBV28	TRBJ1-2	NA	TGTGCCAGCGGGCACATTTATGGCTACACCTTC	CASGHIYGYTF
NA	TRBV7-2	TRBJ1-2	TRBD1	TGTGCCAGCAGCTCGACCACTCGGACAGGGAATGGCTACACCTTC	CASSSTTRTGNGYTF
few	TRBV30	TRBJ2-1	NA	TGTGCCTGGAGTGTCTTTTGGTATGAGCAGTTCTTC	CAWSVFWYEQFF
NA	TRBV20-1	TRBJ2-7	TRBD1	TGCAGTGCTAACAGGGGGCGCGAGCAGTACTTC	CSANRGREQYF
NA	TRBV29-1	TRBJ1-5	NA	TGCAGCGTTCAGGGAGGGAGCGGTCAGCCCCAGCATTTT	CSVQGGSGQPQHF
once	TRBV7-9	TRBJ2-3	NA	TGTGCCAGCAACAGGGACAACACAGATACGCAGTATTTT	CASNRDNTDTQYF
few	TRBV30	TRBJ2-3	NA	TGTGCCTGGGGTGGTAGCACAGATACGCAGTATTTT	CAWGGSTDTQYF
few	TRBV7-8	TRBJ2-7	NA	TGTGCCAGCAGCTCCCCGGGTGAGCAGTACTTC	CASSSPGEQYF
NA	TRBV7-2	TRBJ2-3	NA	TGTGCCAGCAGCTTCGCAACCTATAGCACAGATACGCAGTATTTT	CASSFATYSTDTQYF
few	TRBV30	TRBJ1-2	TRBD1	TGTGCCTGGAGAACAGGGGACTATGGCTACACCTTC	CAWRTGDYGYTF
NA	TRBV5-6	TRBJ1-5	TRBD1	TGTGCCAGCAGCAAGGACAGGGTCGGCAATCAGCCCCAGCATTTT	CASSKDRVGNQPQHF
NA	TRBV7-9	TRBJ1-2	TRBD1	TGTGCCAGCATCGGGACAGGGGAAGTCTATGGCTACACCTTC	CASIGTGEVYGYTF
once	TRBV2	TRBJ2-2	TRBD1	TGTGCCACGTCCCGGACAGGGTCAGCCGGGGAGCTGTTTTTT	CATSRTGSAGELFF